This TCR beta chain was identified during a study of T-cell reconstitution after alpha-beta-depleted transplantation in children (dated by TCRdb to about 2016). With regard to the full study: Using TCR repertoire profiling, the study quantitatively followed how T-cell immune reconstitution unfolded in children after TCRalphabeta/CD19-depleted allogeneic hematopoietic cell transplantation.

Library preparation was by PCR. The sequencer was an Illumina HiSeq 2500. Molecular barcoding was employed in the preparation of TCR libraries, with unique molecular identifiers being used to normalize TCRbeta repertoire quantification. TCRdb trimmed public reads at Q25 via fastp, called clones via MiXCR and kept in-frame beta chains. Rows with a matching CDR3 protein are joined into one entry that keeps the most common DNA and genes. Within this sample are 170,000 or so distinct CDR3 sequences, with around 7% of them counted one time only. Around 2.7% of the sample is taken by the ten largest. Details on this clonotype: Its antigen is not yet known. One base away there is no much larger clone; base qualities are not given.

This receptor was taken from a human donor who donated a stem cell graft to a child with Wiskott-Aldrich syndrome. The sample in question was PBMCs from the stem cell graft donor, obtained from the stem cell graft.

Here is the DNA: TGTGCCAGCAGTTTCGGGGTTGGGGCCGCAGGGGGGGAGACCCAGTACTTC. This encodes CASSFGVGAAGGETQYF. The V and J segments used are TRBV12-3 or TRBV12-4 and TRBJ2-5; the D region possibly corresponds to TRBD1 (7 bases align). The junction shows trimming of 3 bases on V and 5 bases on J, plus 22 bases between the germline ends. The CDR3 has 17 amino acids, counting the end cysteine and phenylalanine. CDR3 DNA only is kept here, 51 bases in frame from base 1.